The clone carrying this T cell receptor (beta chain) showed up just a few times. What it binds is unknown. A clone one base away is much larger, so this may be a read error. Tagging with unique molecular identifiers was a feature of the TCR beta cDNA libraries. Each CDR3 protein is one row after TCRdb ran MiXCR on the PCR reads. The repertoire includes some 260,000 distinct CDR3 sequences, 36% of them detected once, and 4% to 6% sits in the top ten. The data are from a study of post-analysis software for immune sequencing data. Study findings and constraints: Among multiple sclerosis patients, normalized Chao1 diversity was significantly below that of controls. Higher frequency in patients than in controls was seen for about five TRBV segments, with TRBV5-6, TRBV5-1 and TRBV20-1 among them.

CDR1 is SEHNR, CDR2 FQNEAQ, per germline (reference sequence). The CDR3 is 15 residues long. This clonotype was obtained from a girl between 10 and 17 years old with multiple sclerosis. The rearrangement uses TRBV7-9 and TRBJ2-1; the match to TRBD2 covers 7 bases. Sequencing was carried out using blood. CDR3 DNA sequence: TGTGCCAGCAACTTAGGGCTAGCGGTGGGCAATGAGCAGTTCTTC. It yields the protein CASNLGLAVGNEQFF.